This T cell receptor beta chain was profiled in a study of T cells in Graves' hyperthyroidism and ophthalmopathy (dated by TCRdb to the late 2010s). In the study overall: Peripheral blood was sampled at the time of initial diagnosis, prior to any treatment. To identify distinguishing TCR V-J signatures, a discovery cohort of 95 to 100 patients was used, comprising 43 with Graves' ophthalmopathy and roughly 60 with stable Graves' hyperthyroidism. An independent validation cohort of under 20 hyperthyroidism patients and approximately 15 patients who later progressed to ophthalmopathy tested prospective prediction of ophthalmopathy. The 75 to 100 discovery patients were divided at random into training and test sets in a 7:3 ratio. The study also compared thyroid tissue and blood T-cell repertoires from 5 to 7 Graves' hyperthyroidism patients. After blood sampling, hyperthyroidism patients were treated with methimazole at a starting dose of 30 mg daily, and ophthalmopathy patients were treated with high-dose intravenous methylprednisolone. According to the paper, TCR Vbeta CDR3 sequencing was carried out on over 130 peripheral blood samples, which came from fewer than 50 ophthalmopathy, around 74 hyperthyroidism and roughly 17 progressor patients. On the study overall, not on this receptor specifically: During validation, the model predicted progression to ophthalmopathy a median of about 5.9 months ahead of onset, with around 70% sensitivity and 72% to 80% specificity. A 13 V-J signature model separated ophthalmopathy from stable hyperthyroidism, with about 90% sensitivity and about 81% specificity in cross-validation and 80%/75% in testing. No statistical method was used to set the sample size in advance, and investigators knew the group allocation. Most expanded thyroid clonotypes (frequency above 0.001) were also detected in blood, a finding suggesting that blood repertoires may reflect thyroid immune responses.

This clonotype occurred many times. Its antigen is unknown. No quality values exist for individual bases; no much larger clone is one base distant. The TCR beta CDR3 regions were amplified from RNA transcripts. The TCR CDR3 was subjected to a first round of RT-PCR using the HTBI primer set and the Qiagen OneStep RT-PCR kit. Libraries were constructed in a second round of multiplex PCR, after which size selection and purification were performed. Libraries were sequenced paired-end with 100 bp reads on an Illumina HiSeq2000. Per the authors' processing: SOAPnuke was used to process the raw data, with reads discarded if the reads contained adapters or uncalled bases, had a mean Phred below 15, or lacked an exact constant-primer or identifier match. High-quality paired reads were merged with COPE v1.2.5, and unique nucleotide sequences were defined as clonotypes. MiTCR v1.1 was used to align the clonotypes against IMGT TRBV, TRBD and TRBJ reference segments. Only V-J combinations with frequency above 0.0001, covering about 99% of repertoires, were analysed. A TCS score was defined as the ratio between F50 (clonal expansion) and ExV (chaos), using BLOSUM62-based TCRdist between CDR3 peptides within each V-J. Welch's t-statistics and random forest reduced just over 500 V-J features to around 14, which were used in a naive Bayes classifier (R e1071). TCRdb trimmed the raw reads at Q25, called clones with MiXCR and kept productive beta chains. CDR3 protein duplicates are merged, each entry listing the most common genes and DNA. TCRdb, rather than the study authors, made the V and J calls. This sample gives about 620,000 distinct CDR3 sequences in total; about 17% of them show up just once. 3.8% of the sample lies in the top ten.

Stable Graves' hyperthyroidism was defined as the absence of progression to ophthalmopathy over 18 months of follow-up. The hyperthyroidism patients were between 18 and 65 years old and newly diagnosed, with a disease duration of less than 2 months. Patients with uncontrolled infections, other autoimmune diseases, pregnancy or lactation were excluded. Clinical symptoms, serum thyroxine and TRAb, thyroid ultrasound, and orbital computed tomography formed the basis for the diagnoses. Ficoll-Paque density gradient centrifugation was used to isolate PBMCs from around 10 ml of fresh peripheral blood. Total RNA was extracted with Trizol reagent, and quality was checked on an Agilent 2100 Bioanalyzer. CDR1 and CDR2 (MDHEN, SYDVKM) derive from the germline V gene. The junction shows trimming of 7 bases on V and 10 bases on J, plus 20 bases between the germline ends. The CDR3, from cysteine to phenylalanine, totals 15 residues. Of all the DNA, just the CDR3 is kept, 45 bases in frame from base 1.

This chain is built from TRBV28 and TRBJ1-6, with TRBD1 perhaps the D gene, on 6 matching bases. The sequenced material came from blood. The receptor was isolated from a woman in her twenties or thirties with Graves' hyperthyroidism. The DNA sequence reads TGTGCCAGCACAATCGAGGGGGGATTTCGGTCACCCCTCCACTTT. The resulting protein is CASTIEGGFRSPLHF.